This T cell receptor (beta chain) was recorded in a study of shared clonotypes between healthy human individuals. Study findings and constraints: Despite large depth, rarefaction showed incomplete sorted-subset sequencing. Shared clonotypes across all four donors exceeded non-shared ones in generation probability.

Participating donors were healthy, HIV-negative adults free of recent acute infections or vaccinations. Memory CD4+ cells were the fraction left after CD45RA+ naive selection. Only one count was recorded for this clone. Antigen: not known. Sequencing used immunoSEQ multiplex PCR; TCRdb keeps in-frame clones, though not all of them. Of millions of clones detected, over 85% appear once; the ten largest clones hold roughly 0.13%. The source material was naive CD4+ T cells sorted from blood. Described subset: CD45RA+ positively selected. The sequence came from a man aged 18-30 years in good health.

The CDR3 is CASSVELAGGSIDEQFF. CDR3 nucleotide sequence: TGTGCCAGCAGCGTCGAACTAGCGGGAGGGTCTATTGATGAGCAGTTCTTC. This chain uses TRBV9 with TRBJ2-1; 13 bases match TRBD2. The CDR3 is 17 residues long. The germline gives CDR1 SGDLS, CDR2 YYNGEE. Germline trimming cut 2 bases from V and 8 bases from J; bases unmatched to any gene: 10.